This TCR beta chain is from a study of lymphopenia after photon versus proton radiotherapy. Whole-study results and caveats: Oligoclonal CD8+ Temra expansion after nadir drove photon patients' diversity drop.

Measured with immunoSEQ multiplex PCR; TCRdb has only the in-frame clones, and not every one. The sample includes 150,000 to 200,000 clones, roughly nine tenths of them seen just once. This CDR3 spans 12 amino acids. From germline, CDR1 is SGHAT and CDR2 FQNNGV. Trimming took off 4 bases at V and 8 bases at J, with 11 bases between the two ends. This clone was recorded a few times. Its antigen is undetermined. The input for sequencing was peripheral blood, taken from a patient treated with photon-based radiotherapy. The receptor was isolated from a man aged 45 to 65 with gastric cancer. This chain links TRBV11-2 with TRBJ1-1; D possibly corresponds to TRBD1 (6 bases). The CDR3 nucleotides read TGTGCCAGCAGCTGGAACAGGGTCGAAGCTTTCTTT. Its translation: CASSWNRVEAFF.